This T cell receptor beta chain is from a study of CD8 T cells in Susac syndrome. With random hexamers, about 0.45 to 1 ug RNA was reverse transcribed. TCRdb independently ran MiXCR on the immunoSEQ multiplex PCR reads; one entry per CDR3 protein. The table includes around 180,000 distinct CDR3 sequences, 85% to 95% detected once. This CDR3 comprises 12 residues. Germline V gene sequence: CDR1 SQVTM, CDR2 ANQGSEA. With V trimmed by 5 bases and J by 14 bases, 10 bases remained unmatched. The chain joins TRBV29-1 to TRBJ1-4, with 8 bases matching TRBD1. The sequenced sample consisted of CD4+ T cells from PBMCs. This receptor was identified in a human donor with multiple sclerosis. The CDR3 here is CSVMTGVSVLFF. The CDR3 DNA sequence: TGCAGCGTTATGACAGGGGTATCAGTTCTGTTTTTT.